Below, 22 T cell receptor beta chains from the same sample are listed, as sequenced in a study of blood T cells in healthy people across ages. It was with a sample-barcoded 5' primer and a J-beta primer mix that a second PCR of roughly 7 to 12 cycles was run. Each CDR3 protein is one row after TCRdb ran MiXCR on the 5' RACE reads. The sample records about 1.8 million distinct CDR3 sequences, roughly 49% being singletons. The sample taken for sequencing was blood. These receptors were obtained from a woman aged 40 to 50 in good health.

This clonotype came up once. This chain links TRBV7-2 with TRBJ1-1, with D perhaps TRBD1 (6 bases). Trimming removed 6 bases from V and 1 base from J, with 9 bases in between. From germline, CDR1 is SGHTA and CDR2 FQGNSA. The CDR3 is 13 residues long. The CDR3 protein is CASSNRANTEAFF. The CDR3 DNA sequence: TGTGCCAGCAGTAACAGGGCGAACACTGAAGCTTTCTTT.

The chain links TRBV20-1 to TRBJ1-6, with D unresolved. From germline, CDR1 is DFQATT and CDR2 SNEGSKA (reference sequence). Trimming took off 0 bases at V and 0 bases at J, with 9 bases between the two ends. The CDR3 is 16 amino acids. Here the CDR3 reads CSARDSSSSYNSPLHF. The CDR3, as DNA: TGCAGTGCTAGAGATTCCTCCAGCTCCTATAATTCACCCCTCCACTTT.

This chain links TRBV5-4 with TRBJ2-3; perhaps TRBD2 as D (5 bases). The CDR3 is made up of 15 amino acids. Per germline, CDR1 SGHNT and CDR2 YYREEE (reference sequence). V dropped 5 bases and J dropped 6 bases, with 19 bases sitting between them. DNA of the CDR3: TGTGCCAGCAGTGACCGGACTCACACCCGGGATACGCAGTATTTT. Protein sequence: CASSDRTHTRDTQYF.

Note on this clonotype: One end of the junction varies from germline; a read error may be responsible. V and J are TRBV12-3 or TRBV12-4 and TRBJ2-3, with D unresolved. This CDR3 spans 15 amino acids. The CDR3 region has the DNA TGTGCCAGCAGTCCCGATGGGGTGAGCACAGATGCGCAGTATTTT. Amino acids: CASSPDGVSTDAQYF.

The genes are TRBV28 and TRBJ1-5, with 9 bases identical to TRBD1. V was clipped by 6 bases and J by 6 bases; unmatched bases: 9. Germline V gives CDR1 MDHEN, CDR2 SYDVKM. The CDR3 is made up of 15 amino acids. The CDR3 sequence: CASSQTQGASQPQHF. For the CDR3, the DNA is TGTGCCAGCAGCCAGACACAGGGGGCGAGTCAGCCCCAGCATTTT.

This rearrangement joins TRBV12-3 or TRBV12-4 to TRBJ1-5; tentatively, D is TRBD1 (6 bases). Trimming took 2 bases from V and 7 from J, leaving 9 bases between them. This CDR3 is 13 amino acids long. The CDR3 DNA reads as TGTGCCAGCAGTTTACAGGGGCGCCAGCCCCAGCATTTT. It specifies CASSLQGRQPQHF.

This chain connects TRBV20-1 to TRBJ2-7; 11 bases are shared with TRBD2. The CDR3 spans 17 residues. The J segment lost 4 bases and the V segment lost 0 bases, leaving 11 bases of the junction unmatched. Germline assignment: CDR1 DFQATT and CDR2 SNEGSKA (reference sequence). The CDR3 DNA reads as TGCAGTGCTAGAGATCCGCGGCTAGCGGGGGGACGATACGAGCAGTACTTC. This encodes CSARDPRLAGGRYEQYF.

CDR3: CASSQNRGDGYTF. CDR3 sequence (DNA): TGTGCCAGCAGCCAAAATCGAGGGGATGGCTACACCTTC. This chain joins TRBV3-1 and TRBJ1-2, with TRBD1 as a possible D gene (5 bases). Between the trimmed V and J ends, which lost 2 bases and 6 bases, there was a span of 10 bases. CDR3 length: 13 residues. Germline V lookup: CDR1 LGHDT, CDR2 YNNKEL (reference sequence).

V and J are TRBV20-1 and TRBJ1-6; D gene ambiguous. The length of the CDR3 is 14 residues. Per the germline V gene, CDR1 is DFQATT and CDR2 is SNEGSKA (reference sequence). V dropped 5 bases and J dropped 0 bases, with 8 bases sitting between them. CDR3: CSADTISYNSPLHF. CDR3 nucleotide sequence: TGCAGTGCTGACACGATCTCCTATAATTCACCCCTCCACTTT.

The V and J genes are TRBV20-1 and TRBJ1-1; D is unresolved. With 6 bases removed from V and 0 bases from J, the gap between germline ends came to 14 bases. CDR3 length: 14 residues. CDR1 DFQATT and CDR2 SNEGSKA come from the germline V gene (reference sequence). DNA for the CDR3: TGCAGTGCCGGAGGACGGTTCATGAACACTGAAGCTTTCTTT. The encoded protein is CSAGGRFMNTEAFF.

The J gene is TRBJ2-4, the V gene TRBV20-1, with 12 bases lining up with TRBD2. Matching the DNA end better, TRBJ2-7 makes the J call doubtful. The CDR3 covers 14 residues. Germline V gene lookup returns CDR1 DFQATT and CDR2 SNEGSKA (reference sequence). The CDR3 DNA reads TGCAGTGCCACGACGACTAGCGGGGGTTACGAGCAGTACTTC. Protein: CSATTTSGGYEQYF.

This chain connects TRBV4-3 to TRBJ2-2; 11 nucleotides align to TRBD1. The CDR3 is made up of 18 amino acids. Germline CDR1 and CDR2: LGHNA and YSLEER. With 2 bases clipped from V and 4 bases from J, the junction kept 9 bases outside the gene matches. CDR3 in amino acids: CASSQYLRTGGGTGELFF. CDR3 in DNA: TGCGCCAGCAGCCAATATCTCAGGACAGGGGGCGGCACCGGGGAGCTGTTTTTT.

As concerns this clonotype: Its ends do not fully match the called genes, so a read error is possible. CDR3: CTSSLTDSQNTGELFF. CDR3 sequence (DNA): TGTACCAGCAGCTTAACGGACAGCCAGAACACCGGGGAGCTGTTTTTT. The chain recombines TRBV7-9 with TRBJ2-2; D is perhaps TRBD1 (6 bases). The CDR3 is made up of 16 amino acids. Germline assignment: CDR1 SEHNR and CDR2 FQNEAQ (reference sequence).

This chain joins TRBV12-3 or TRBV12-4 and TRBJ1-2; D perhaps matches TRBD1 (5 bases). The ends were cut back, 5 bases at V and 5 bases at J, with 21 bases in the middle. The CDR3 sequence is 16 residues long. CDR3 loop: CASSPAGGGATYGYTF. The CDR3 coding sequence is TGTGCCAGCAGTCCCGCGGGGGGAGGGGCCACTTATGGCTACACCTTC.

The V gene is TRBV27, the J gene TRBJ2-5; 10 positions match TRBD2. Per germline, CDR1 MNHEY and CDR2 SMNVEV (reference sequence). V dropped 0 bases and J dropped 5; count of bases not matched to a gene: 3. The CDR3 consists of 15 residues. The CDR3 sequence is CASSLSGLAFETQYF. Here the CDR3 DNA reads TGTGCCAGCAGTTTATCGGGACTAGCGTTTGAGACCCAGTACTTC.

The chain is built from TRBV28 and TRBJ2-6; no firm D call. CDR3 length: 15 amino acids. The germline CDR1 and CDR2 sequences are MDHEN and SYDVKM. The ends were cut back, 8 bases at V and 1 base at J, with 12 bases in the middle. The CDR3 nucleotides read TGTGCCAGCGGCGACGAGATTTCTGGGGCCAACGTCCTGACTTTC. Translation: CASGDEISGANVLTF.

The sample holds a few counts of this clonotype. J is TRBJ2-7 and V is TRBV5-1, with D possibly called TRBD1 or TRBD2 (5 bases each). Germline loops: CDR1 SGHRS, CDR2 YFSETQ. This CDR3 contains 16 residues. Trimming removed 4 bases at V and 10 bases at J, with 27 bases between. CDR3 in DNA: TGCGCCAGCAGCCCCGGGACGGATAACGCCAACTTGGTTCAGTACTTC. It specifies CASSPGTDNANLVQYF.

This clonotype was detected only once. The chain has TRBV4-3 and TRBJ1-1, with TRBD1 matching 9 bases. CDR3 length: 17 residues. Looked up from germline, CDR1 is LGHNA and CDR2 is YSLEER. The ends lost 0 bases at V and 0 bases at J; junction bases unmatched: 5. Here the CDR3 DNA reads TGCGCCAGCAGCCAAGATCGACAGGGGGATTTGAACACTGAAGCTTTCTTT. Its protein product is CASSQDRQGDLNTEAFF.

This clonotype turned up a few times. Here the CDR3 reads CSADQRGPGTQYF. CDR3 in DNA: TGCAGTGCAGATCAGCGGGGGCCGGGGACCCAGTACTTC. V is TRBV20-1 and J is TRBJ2-7; 8 nucleotides agree with TRBD2. The DNA end is a closer match to TRBJ2-5, so the J assignment may be wrong. The CDR3 totals 13 residues. CDR1 is DFQATT and CDR2 is SNEGSKA in the germline V gene (reference sequence).

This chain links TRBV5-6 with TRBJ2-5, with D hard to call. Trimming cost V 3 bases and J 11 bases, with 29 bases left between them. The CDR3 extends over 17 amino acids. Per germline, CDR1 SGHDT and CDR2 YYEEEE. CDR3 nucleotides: TGTGCCAGCAGCTCCACTTATTCAGCCTTCTCCTACAATGAGCAGTACTTC. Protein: CASSSTYSAFSYNEQYF.

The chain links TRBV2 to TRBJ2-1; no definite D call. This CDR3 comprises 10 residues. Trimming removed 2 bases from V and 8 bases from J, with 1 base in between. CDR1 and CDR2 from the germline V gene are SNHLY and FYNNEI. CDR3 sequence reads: CASSEYEQFF. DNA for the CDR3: TGTGCCAGCAGTGAATATGAGCAGTTCTTC.

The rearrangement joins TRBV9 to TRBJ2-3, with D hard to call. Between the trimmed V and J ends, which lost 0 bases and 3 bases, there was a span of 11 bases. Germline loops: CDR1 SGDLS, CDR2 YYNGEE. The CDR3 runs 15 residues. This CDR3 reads CASSVASGMTDTQYF. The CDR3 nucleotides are TGTGCCAGCAGCGTAGCCTCGGGTATGACAGATACGCAGTATTTT.